One and the same sample provided the 15 T cell receptor beta chains below, sequenced in a study of blood T cell repertoires in COVID-19. Assay: immunoSEQ multiplex PCR; the TCRdb copy retains only in-frame clones and omits some. This table holds 65,000 or so clones, roughly four fifths found once. Sequencing input: peripheral blood. These receptors originate from a woman aged 70-85 years with acute or convalescent COVID-19.

The chain links TRBV28 to TRBJ2-1; 8 bases match TRBD1. The germline gives CDR1 MDHEN, CDR2 SYDVKM. With 8 bases clipped from V and 8 bases from J, the junction kept 8 bases outside the gene matches. The CDR3 is 13 residues long. In DNA form, the CDR3 reads TGTGCCAGCGAGCCAGGGGGCAAGGATGAGCAGTTCTTC. It is translated as CASEPGGKDEQFF.

The table lists this clone with a count of one. The CDR3 loop reads CAIRGTSSYNEQFF. The CDR3 coding sequence is TGTGCCATCAGGGGGACTAGCTCTTACAATGAGCAGTTCTTC. The chain couples TRBV10-3 to TRBJ2-1, with 9 bases that match TRBD2. Unmatched junction bases numbered 4, after V lost 6 bases and J lost 4 bases. Looked up from germline, CDR1 is ENHRY and CDR2 is SYGVKD. This CDR3 is built from 14 residues.

This chain links TRBV11-2 with TRBJ2-1, with 7 nucleotides matching TRBD2. CDR1 is SGHAT and CDR2 is FQNNGV in the germline V gene. This CDR3 comprises 15 residues. With V trimmed by 5 bases and J by 0 bases, 4 bases remained unmatched. The CDR3, as DNA: TGTGCCAGCAGCGGGACTATCCGCTCCTACAATGAGCAGTTCTTC. It encodes CASSGTIRSYNEQFF.

The V and J genes are TRBV11-3 and TRBJ2-3, with D possibly TRBD2 on 6 matching bases. In germline, CDR1 is SGHNT, CDR2 YENEEA. CDR3 size: 16 residues. V was pared by 4 bases and J by 1 base, with 15 bases between. CDR3 DNA sequence: TGTGCCAGCAGCTCCGGACTCCCGGGGGGCACAGATACGCAGTATTTT. Translating gives CASSSGLPGGTDTQYF.

V and J are TRBV4-1 and TRBJ1-1; maybe TRBD1 (6 bases). Trimming pared 4 bases from V and 7 bases from J, leaving 10 bases between. Germline V gene lookup returns CDR1 MGHRA and CDR2 YSYEKL. The CDR3 consists of 12 residues. This CDR3 reads CASSRGQNEAFF. CDR3 nucleotide sequence: TGCGCCAGCAGCCGAGGACAGAATGAAGCTTTCTTT.

This clone was recorded many times. The J gene is TRBJ1-2, the V gene TRBV3-1 (or the pseudogene TRBV3-2); D is perhaps TRBD1 (6 bases). In germline, CDR1 is LGHDT, CDR2 YNNKEL (reference sequence). V lost 4 bases, J lost 4 bases, and 13 bases lay in between. The CDR3 is made up of 14 amino acids. The CDR3 reads CASSRVRGSYGYTF. The CDR3 DNA follows: TGTGCCAGCAGCCGCGTCAGGGGTAGCTATGGCTACACCTTC.

V gene TRBV19 combines with J gene TRBJ2-1; 8 bases are shared with TRBD2. Germline V gene lookup returns CDR1 LNHDA and CDR2 SQIVND (reference sequence). V shed 2 bases, J shed 8 bases, and the junction held 11 bases outside the gene matches. The CDR3 sequence is 16 residues long. The CDR3 loop reads CASSIRSGGLIDEQFF. In DNA, the CDR3 is TGTGCCAGTAGTATACGGTCGGGGGGGCTTATCGATGAGCAGTTCTTC.

The gene calls are TRBV7-2 and TRBJ1-1; D remains ambiguous. V lost 0 bases and J 2 bases, leaving 10 bases between the germline ends. CDR1 SGHTA and CDR2 FQGNSA come from the germline V gene. CDR3 length equals 15 residues. This chain's CDR3 is CASSLAGVVNTEAFF. CDR3 coding DNA: TGTGCCAGCAGCTTAGCCGGAGTAGTTAACACTGAAGCTTTCTTT.

V and J are TRBV19 and TRBJ1-1, with D possibly matching TRBD1 (5 bases). CDR1 is LNHDA and CDR2 is SQIVND in the germline V gene (reference sequence). The CDR3 runs to 15 residues. Trimming cost V 8 bases and J 1 base, with 17 bases left between them. The CDR3 DNA sequence: TGTGCCAGTCGGGCCGACGACAGACAGAACACTGAAGCTTTCTTT. Translated: CASRADDRQNTEAFF.

The V and J genes are TRBV28 and TRBJ2-1, with 10 bases lining up with TRBD2. CDR1 MDHEN and CDR2 SYDVKM come from the germline V gene. V shed 6 bases and J 5 bases; nucleotides not matched to a gene: 7. The CDR3 loop spans 15 amino acids. Written as DNA, the CDR3 is TGTGCCAGCAGCCAAGCGGGAGGGCCCCACAATGAGCAGTTCTTC. Amino acids: CASSQAGGPHNEQFF.

The chain is built from TRBV5-6 and TRBJ2-7; 8 nucleotides line up with TRBD1. Germline assignment: CDR1 SGHDT and CDR2 YYEEEE. The junction had 5 bases not matched to a gene; V was cut back by 1 base and J by 2 bases. This CDR3 is built from 15 residues. CDR3 nucleotide sequence: TGTGCCAGCAGCTTGTTTGCAGGGGGCGCCTACGAGCAGTACTTC. As protein: CASSLFAGGAYEQYF.

This chain uses TRBV29-1 with TRBJ2-1; D perhaps matches TRBD2 (6 bases). V gave up 3 bases and J gave up 8 bases, with 20 bases separating them. The CDR3 is made up of 15 amino acids. Germline CDR1 SQVTM, CDR2 ANQGSEA. This CDR3 reads CSVDSGSGLEYEQFF. The CDR3 region has the DNA TGCAGCGTTGACTCGGGTAGCGGCCTAGAGTATGAGCAGTTCTTC.

CDR3 sequence: CASSRPGGTGELFF. CDR3 DNA sequence: TGTGCCAGCAGCCGGCCAGGGGGGACCGGGGAGCTGTTTTTT. The chain is built from TRBV14 and TRBJ2-2; weak D call: TRBD1 (7 bases). Trimming left V 4 bases short and J 5 bases short, with 11 bases between. Germline CDR1 reads SGHDN; CDR2 reads FVKESK. The CDR3 length is 14 residues.

The V and J genes are TRBV6-5 and TRBJ2-7; 7 positions match TRBD1. With V trimmed by 2 bases and J by 2 bases, 3 bases remained unmatched. Per the germline V gene, CDR1 is MNHEY and CDR2 is SVGAGI. This CDR3 region has 14 residues. CDR3 loop: CASSYGDRAYEQYF. Here the CDR3 DNA reads TGTGCCAGCAGTTACGGAGACAGGGCCTACGAGCAGTACTTC.

This chain links TRBV9 with TRBJ2-2; 8 bases are a match to TRBD2. V lost 3 bases, J lost 6 bases, and 7 bases stayed unmatched. The CDR3 is made up of 15 amino acids. Germline assignment: CDR1 SGDLS and CDR2 YYNGEE. This CDR3 is CASSGTGTSSGELFF. The CDR3 region has the DNA TGTGCCAGCAGCGGAACCGGGACTAGTTCCGGGGAGCTGTTTTTT.